This T cell receptor (beta chain) was recovered during a study of blood T cell repertoires in COVID-19. As for the study in general: Sites across the United States, Italy and Spain contributed samples from acute and convalescent COVID-19.

As handled by the study authors: For nucleated cells, counts were estimated from reference gene primer amplification. Using immunoSEQ multiplex PCR, the repertoire was profiled, and TCRdb retains in-frame clones only, with some absent. V, J and clone size are those of that table, while D and trimming were read from the DNA. Of about 130,000 clones in the sample, 81% were seen once. Seattle patients were enrolled while actively infected and followed longitudinally. The CDR3 runs to 16 residues. Germline V gene lookup returns CDR1 SGHRS and CDR2 YFSETQ. J lost 5 bases, V lost 3 bases, and 8 bases had no gene match. There are a few counts of this clone.

The receptor was derived from a man aged 25-45 years with COVID-19, enrolled during active disease. Sequencing was performed on peripheral blood. The chain uses TRBV5-1 and TRBJ1-6; 7 nucleotides match TRBD1. In DNA, the CDR3 is TGCGCCAGCAGCTCCCACAGGGGTTCGGATAATTCACCCCTCCACTTT. This codes for CASSSHRGSDNSPLHF.